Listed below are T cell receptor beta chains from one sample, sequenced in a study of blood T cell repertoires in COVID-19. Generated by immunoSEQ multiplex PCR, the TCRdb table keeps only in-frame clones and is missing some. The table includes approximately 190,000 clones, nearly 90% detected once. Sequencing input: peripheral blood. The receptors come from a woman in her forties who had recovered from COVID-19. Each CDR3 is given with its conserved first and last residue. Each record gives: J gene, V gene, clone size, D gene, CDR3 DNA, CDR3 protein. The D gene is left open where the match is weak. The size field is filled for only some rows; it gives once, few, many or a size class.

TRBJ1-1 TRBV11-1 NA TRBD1 TGTGCCAGCAGCTTGGAAGGGACAGGGAACACTGAAGCTTTCTTT CASSLEGTGNTEAFF
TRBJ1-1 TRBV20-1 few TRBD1 TGCAGTGCTAGTAGGACAGGGGGCGCGGGAGCTTTCTTT CSASRTGGAGAFF
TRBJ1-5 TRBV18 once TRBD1 TGTGCCAGCAAAGAACTCGGACAGGACAATCAGCCCCAGCATTTT CASKELGQDNQPQHF
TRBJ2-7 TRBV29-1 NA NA TGCAGCGTTGGGAGCCCTTTAAGTGGCGAGCAGTACTTC CSVGSPLSGEQYF
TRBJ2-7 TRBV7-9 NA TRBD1 TGTGCCAGCAGCCCCCACCCAGGGACAGCAGCCTACGAGCAGTACTTC CASSPHPGTAAYEQYF
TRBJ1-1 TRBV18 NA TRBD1 TGTGCCAGCTCACCACCGAGGGGACAGGTCTGGGGGAGCACTGAAGCTTTCTTT CASSPPRGQVWGSTEAFF
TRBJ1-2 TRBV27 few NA TGTGCCAGCAGTCAAACACTCACAGGGACCTATGGCTACACCTTC CASSQTLTGTYGYTF
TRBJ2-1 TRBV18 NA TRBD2 TGTGCCAGCTCACGGGTTTTGGCGGGAGGGCCTGATGAGCAGTTCTTC CASSRVLAGGPDEQFF
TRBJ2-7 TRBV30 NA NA TGTGCCTGGAGTTCGGAGAGATACGAGCAGTACTTC CAWSSERYEQYF
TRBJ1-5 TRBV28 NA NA TGTGCCAGCAGTTTACAGGGCTATCAGCCCCAGCATTTT CASSLQGYQPQHF
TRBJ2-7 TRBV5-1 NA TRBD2 TGCGCCAGCAGCTCGACCAGCGGGAGTGTATACGAGCAGTACTTC CASSSTSGSVYEQYF
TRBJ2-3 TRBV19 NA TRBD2 TGTGCCAGTAGTATAGTAGCGGGGGACACAGATACGCAGTATTTT CASSIVAGDTDTQYF
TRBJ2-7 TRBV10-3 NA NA TGTGCCATCAGTGAGGACGGGAGCACCTACGAGCAGTACTTC CAISEDGSTYEQYF